This T cell receptor beta chain was identified during a study of blood T cell repertoires in COVID-19. Study context: Acute and convalescent COVID-19 samples came from the United States, Italy and Spain. PBMCs, B-cell-depleted T cells, or T cells provided the cDNA or gDNA that made up the material.

Per the germline V gene, CDR1 is MDHEN and CDR2 is SYDVKM. The CDR3 is made up of 16 amino acids. V was shortened by 6 bases and J by 0 bases, with 17 bases between the two germline ends. This clone is a singleton in its sample. In the authors' workflow: Nucleated cell number was recorded as an estimate derived from reference gene primer amplification. Assay: immunoSEQ multiplex PCR; the TCRdb copy retains only in-frame clones and omits some. V and J calls plus clone size are reproduced from that table; the DNA served to infer D and trimming. The table has some 64,000 clones, more than 60% seen once; the top ten hold approximately 5%.

The origin of this receptor is a human donor in a cohort sampled during active COVID-19. This chain joins TRBV28 and TRBJ1-1; unclear D gene. Material: peripheral blood. The DNA for the CDR3 is TGTGCCAGCAGGAACGGAGGGCTCGGCATGAACACTGAAGCTTTCTTT. This codes for CASRNGGLGMNTEAFF.